Below, 9 T cell receptor beta chains from the same sample are listed, as sequenced in a study of PD-1 and CTLA-4 blockade in melanoma. Assay: immunoSEQ multiplex PCR; the TCRdb copy retains only in-frame clones and omits some. Of almost 30,000 clones listed, about 89% are singletons. The sample consisted of CD8+ T cells from peripheral blood, taken before anti-PD-1 treatment. These receptor sequences come from a human donor with melanoma.

The chain couples TRBV24-1 to TRBJ2-3; TRBD2 aligns across 9 bases. This CDR3 spans 15 amino acids. With V trimmed by 5 bases and J by 6 bases, 8 bases remained unmatched. Germline V CDR1 and CDR2: KGHDR, SFDVKD. CDR3 in amino acids: CATSGSSGGPDTQYF. For the CDR3, the DNA is TGTGCCACCAGTGGGAGTAGCGGGGGACCGGATACGCAGTATTTT.

The chain employs TRBV10-3 and TRBJ2-5, with D tentatively TRBD1 (5 bases). Trimming pared 2 bases from V and 5 bases from J, leaving 15 bases between. This CDR3 is built from 15 residues. Looked up from germline, CDR1 is ENHRY and CDR2 is SYGVKD. CDR3 DNA sequence: TGTGCCATCAGTGAGCCTTATCAGGGTAGCGAGACCCAGTACTTC. It translates to CAISEPYQGSETQYF.

This chain joins TRBV28 and TRBJ2-3; TRBD2 agrees at 14 bases. V dropped 1 base and J dropped 3; count of bases not matched to a gene: 3. Germline V gene sequence: CDR1 MDHEN, CDR2 SYDVKM. The CDR3 extends over 17 amino acids. CDR3 protein: CASSLSGLAGETDTQYF. In DNA form, the CDR3 reads TGTGCCAGCAGTTTATCGGGACTAGCGGGAGAGACAGATACGCAGTATTTT.

This CDR3 is CVGLSYNEQFF. The CDR3 DNA is TGCGTCGGACTGAGCTACAATGAGCAGTTCTTC. The gene calls are TRBV20-1 and TRBJ2-1, with D possibly being TRBD2 (5 bases). This CDR3 region has 11 residues. Germline V lookup: CDR1 DFQATT, CDR2 SNEGSKA (reference sequence).

The genes are TRBV7-2 and TRBJ1-2; 7 nucleotides agree with TRBD1. The CDR3 is 13 amino acids. With V trimmed by 5 bases and J by 3 bases, 3 bases remained unmatched. Looked up from germline, CDR1 is SGHTA and CDR2 is FQGNSA. The CDR3: CASSPGGDYGYTF. The CDR3 DNA reads as TGTGCCAGCAGCCCAGGGGGGGACTATGGCTACACCTTC.

The chain combines TRBV6-1 with TRBJ1-2; the D is unclear. CDR1 is MNHNS and CDR2 is SASEGT in the germline V gene. This CDR3 has 13 residues. The ends were cut back, 3 bases at V and 4 bases at J, with 9 bases in the middle. CDR3 sequence (DNA): TGTGCCAGCAGTGATTGGCAGTTCTATGGCTACACCTTC. It yields the protein CASSDWQFYGYTF.

The J gene is TRBJ1-2, the V gene TRBV4-1, with 8 nucleotides matching TRBD1. V was clipped by 0 bases and J by 0 bases; unmatched bases: 0. Germline loops: CDR1 MGHRA, CDR2 YSYEKL. The length of the CDR3 is 15 residues. CDR3 nucleotide sequence: TGCGCCAGCAGCCAAGAGGACAGGGCTAACTATGGCTACACCTTC. Amino acid sequence: CASSQEDRANYGYTF.

The rearrangement uses TRBV6-5 and TRBJ1-2; possibly TRBD1 for D (5 bases). Germline V gene lookup returns CDR1 MNHEY and CDR2 SVGAGI. The V and J ends lost 5 bases and 0 bases respectively, with 10 bases between them. This CDR3 is 14 amino acids long. The CDR3 loop is CASSRDLPNYGYTF. CDR3 bases: TGTGCCAGCAGTAGGGACTTACCTAACTATGGCTACACCTTC.

The V and J genes are TRBV29-1 and TRBJ2-1; 12 bases match TRBD2. There are 14 residues in the CDR3. J gave up 2 bases and V 4 bases, and 0 bases lay outside the gene matches. Germline V lookup: CDR1 SQVTM, CDR2 ANQGSEA. The chain's CDR3 is CSVASGGAYNEQFF. The CDR3 nucleotides read TGCAGCGTTGCTAGCGGGGGGGCCTACAATGAGCAGTTCTTC.